A selection of T cell receptor beta chains follows, all from one sample in a study of T cells after yellow fever vaccination. TCRdb itself ran the 5' RACE reads through MiXCR, one entry per CDR3 protein. Of approximately 90,000 distinct CDR3 sequences detected, under 7% appear once; the ten largest clones hold over 40%. Sequenced here: CD8+ T cells sorted from PBMCs, sampled 10 days after the yellow fever booster vaccination. The receptors stem from a man younger than 30 who received the YFV17D yellow fever vaccine. Both conserved end residues are part of each CDR3. A D gene is named only where the DNA matches it firmly. Expanded clones get a size class; other rows say once, few or many, or leave the size out.

J gene | D gene | clone size | V gene | CDR3 DNA | CDR3 protein
TRBJ2-5 | TRBD2 | - | TRBV20-1 | TGCAGTGCTAGTCCGGGTCCAGGCGTCTTAGGTCGGCGGGGGGGCGAGACCCAGTACTTC | CSASPGPGVLGRRGGETQYF
TRBJ2-3 | TRBD1 | - | TRBV20-1 | TGCAGTGCTAGGGATGACAGGGAAAGCACAGATACGCAGTATTTT | CSARDDRESTDTQYF
TRBJ1-2 | TRBD1 | - | TRBV6-2/TRBV6-3 | TGTGCCAGCAGTTACGGGACAGTCTATGGCTACACCTTC | CASSYGTVYGYTF
TRBJ1-1 | - | few | TRBV11-2 | TGTGCCAGCAGCCAGGGCTTGAACACTGAAGCTTTCTTT | CASSQGLNTEAFF
TRBJ2-6 | - | - | TRBV12-5 | TGTGCTAGTGGTCCCCCGACAGCTAACTCTCTTTCTGGGGCCAACGTCCTGACTTTC | CASGPPTANSLSGANVLTF
TRBJ2-3 | TRBD2 | few | TRBV7-9 | TGTGCCAGCCTACGACTAGCGGGGGGCCGTCGAGCAGATACGCAGTATTTT | CASLRLAGGRRADTQYF
TRBJ2-7 | - | - | TRBV5-4 | TGTGCCAGCAGCTCAGGGTCCTACGAGCAGTACTTC | CASSSGSYEQYF
TRBJ1-1 | TRBD1 | - | TRBV10-3 | TGTGCCATCGCCCAGACAGGGCGGAGGACTGAAGCTTTCTTT | CAIAQTGRRTEAFF
TRBJ2-3 | TRBD2 | few | TRBV6-4 | TGTGCCAGCAGTGTACTAGCGGGGGGGCCAAATACGCAGTATTTT | CASSVLAGGPNTQYF
TRBJ1-5 | - | - | TRBV7-9 | TGTGCCAGCAGCCCTAGTCCGGGGGACGGAAGCAATCAGCCCCAGCATTTT | CASSPSPGDGSNQPQHF
TRBJ2-3 | TRBD2 | - | TRBV6-2/TRBV6-3 | TGTGCCAGCAGTCAATCCCGACCCGGGGGACTACCAACTGATACGCAGTATTTT | CASSQSRPGGLPTDTQYF
TRBJ2-2 | - | many | TRBV6-2/TRBV6-3 | TGTGCCAGCAGTGCCGTTTTAATGGGACTTACGAACACCGGGGAGCTGTTTTTT | CASSAVLMGLTNTGELFF
TRBJ1-4 | - | - | TRBV7-9 | TGTGCCAGCAGCCACCCGGACGGGAGGAGCGAAAAACTGTTTTTT | CASSHPDGRSEKLFF
TRBJ1-3 | - | - | TRBV5-1 | TGCGCCAGCAGCGGGGATGGGATCTCTGGAAACACCATATATTTT | CASSGDGISGNTIYF
TRBJ2-5 | - | few | TRBV5-1 | TGCGCCTTTCAAGAGACCCAGTACTTC | CAFQETQYF
TRBJ2-5 | - | many | TRBV7-2 | TGTGCCAGCAGCTTATCACCATTGGTGGGGTTGCAAGAGACCCAGTACTTC | CASSLSPLVGLQETQYF
TRBJ2-7 | - | many | TRBV11-2 | TGTGCCAGCAGCCAGAATGCGGGAATAAGCTCCTACGAGCAGTACTTC | CASSQNAGISSYEQYF
TRBJ1-4 | TRBD1 | - | TRBV6-5 | TGTGCCAGCAGATTCCAGGGGGCCCCTGAAAAACTGTTTTTT | CASRFQGAPEKLFF
TRBJ2-7 | TRBD1 | few | TRBV7-9 | TGTGCCACCACCCAGGGGGACAGGCAGTACTTC | CATTQGDRQYF
TRBJ2-7 | - | - | TRBV7-9 | TGTGCCAGCAGCTCATTATCATACGAGCAGTACTTC | CASSSLSYEQYF
TRBJ1-1 | - | many | TRBV7-2 | TGTGCCAGCAGCTTGGGGCAGGAAGCTTTCTTT | CASSLGQEAFF
TRBJ2-3 | - | many | TRBV20-1 | TGCAGTGCTAGTAGCGCGGATACGCAGTATTTT | CSASSADTQYF
TRBJ2-5 | - | - | TRBV6-6 | TGTGCCAGCAGTTACGGGATGGGGGCCCAAGAGACCCAGTACTTC | CASSYGMGAQETQYF
TRBJ1-2 | - | - | TRBV4-1 | TGCGCCAGCAGCCAAGAGGGAATGGGACGGAGGGTGGGCTACACCTTC | CASSQEGMGRRVGYTF
TRBJ2-5 | - | few | TRBV2 | TGTGCCAGCAGTCTTACCCTGAGCGCGGCTACCGAAGAGACCCAGTACTTC | CASSLTLSAATEETQYF
TRBJ2-3 | - | few | TRBV12-3/TRBV12-4 | TGTGCCAGCAGTTTTCCAAATACAGATACGCAGTATTTT | CASSFPNTDTQYF
TRBJ2-7 | - | - | TRBV9 | TGTGCCAGCAGCGTAGGGACTTTCTACGAGCAGTACTTC | CASSVGTFYEQYF
TRBJ1-1 | TRBD1 | few | TRBV30 | TGTGCGACTACCGGGACAGTGAACACTGAAGCTTTCTTT | CATTGTVNTEAFF
TRBJ1-4 | - | - | TRBV7-9 | TGTGCCAGCAGAAATGACAAGGACTTGGGTGAAAAACTGTTTTTT | CASRNDKDLGEKLFF
TRBJ2-1 | - | many | TRBV7-9 | TGTGCCAGCAGCTTCTACCGGAGTAGTTCCCACAATGAGCAGTTCTTC | CASSFYRSSSHNEQFF
TRBJ2-5 | TRBD1 | few | TRBV5-1 | TGCGCCAGCAGCACGGGACAGGGGGCTCTTGAGACCCAGTACTTC | CASSTGQGALETQYF
TRBJ2-3 | - | few | TRBV18 | TGTGCCAGCTCACCACCGGTAGGAGATACGCAGTATTTT | CASSPPVGDTQYF
TRBJ1-2 | - | - | TRBV3-1 | TGTGCCAGCAGCCATAGGACGGGATCTTATGGCTACACCTTC | CASSHRTGSYGYTF
TRBJ2-1 | - | - | TRBV3-1 | TGTGCCACTCTCCGGGGCTACGAGCAGTTCTTC | CATLRGYEQFF
TRBJ2-3 | - | - | TRBV15 | TGTGCCACCAGCGACCTAGAGGAACCTAGCACAGATACGCAGTATTTT | CATSDLEEPSTDTQYF
TRBJ2-7 | - | many | TRBV5-6 | TGTGCCAGCAGCTTGGCTAGCTACGAGCAGTACTTC | CASSLASYEQYF
TRBJ1-2 | - | many | TRBV29-1 | TGCAGCGTTGAGGTTTCGGCAGGCCGGGACTATGGCTACACCTTC | CSVEVSAGRDYGYTF
TRBJ1-1 | - | - | TRBV13 | TGTGCCAGCAGCTTAGGCGACACCACCCTTGCCGCTGAAGCTTTCTTT | CASSLGDTTLAAEAFF
TRBJ2-5 | - | many | TRBV11-2 | TGTGCCAGCAGCCCGGGGTCCCGTTCGGGAGAGACCCAGTACTTC | CASSPGSRSGETQYF
TRBJ2-3 | - | - | TRBV10-2 | TGCGCCAGCAGTGAGAGCACAGATACGCAGTATTTT | CASSESTDTQYF
TRBJ2-1 | - | - | TRBV29-1 | TGCAGCGTTGAATACGGGGACACCTACAATGAGCAGTTCTTC | CSVEYGDTYNEQFF
TRBJ1-1 | - | - | TRBV25-1 | TGTGCCAGCAGTGAATATCTAACGTTCGAAGCTTTCTTT | CASSEYLTFEAFF
TRBJ1-1 | - | - | TRBV7-9 | TGTGCCAAAGAGGAGAACACTGAAGCTTTCTTT | CAKEENTEAFF
TRBJ2-3 | TRBD1 | few | TRBV4-1 | TGCGCCAGCAGCCAAGACCGGGACAGGGTAGCAGATACGCAGTATTTT | CASSQDRDRVADTQYF
TRBJ1-2 | TRBD1 | few | TRBV12-3/TRBV12-4 | TGTGCCAGCAGAAGGGACAGTGATGGCTACACCTTC | CASRRDSDGYTF
TRBJ2-3 | - | few | TRBV25-1 | TGTGCCAGCAGTGAATTAGATGCAGATACGCAGTATTTT | CASSELDADTQYF
TRBJ2-2 | - | few | TRBV29-1 | TGCAGCGTTGAAGATACAGCAGACAAGTACAACACCGGGGAGCTGTTTTTT | CSVEDTADKYNTGELFF
TRBJ2-3 | - | many | TRBV12-3/TRBV12-4 | TGTGCCAGCAGTTTTAAAGATACGCAGTATTTT | CASSFKDTQYF
TRBJ2-1 | TRBD1 | once | TRBV5-1 | TGCGCCAGCAGCTTGCAGGGGGATTATGAGCAGTTCTTC | CASSLQGDYEQFF
TRBJ2-1 | TRBD2 | few | TRBV6-6 | TGTGCCAGCAGGAACAGCGGGGTGAATGAGCAGTTCTTC | CASRNSGVNEQFF
TRBJ1-1 | - | - | TRBV7-8 | TGTGCCAGCAGCTTAGTGGTCCCAGGCGGCACTGAAGCTTTCTTT | CASSLVVPGGTEAFF
TRBJ2-7 | - | - | TRBV5-6 | TGTGCCAGCGGGGGGCCGGCCTACTACGAGCAGTACTTC | CASGGPAYYEQYF
TRBJ1-5 | - | few | TRBV6-6 | TGTGCCAGCTCCAGGTGGGGGGATCAGCCCCAGCATTTT | CASSRWGDQPQHF
TRBJ1-1 | TRBD1 | many | TRBV4-3 | TGCGCCAGCAGCCAAGATTCGGGTCACAGGGGAGGTACTGAAGCTTTCTTT | CASSQDSGHRGGTEAFF
TRBJ2-1 | - | - | TRBV5-1 | TGCGCCAGCACGTTGAGCTCCTACAATGAGCAGTTCTTC | CASTLSSYNEQFF
TRBJ2-1 | - | many | TRBV5-1 | TGCGCCAGCAGCTTGTATCACCGCACGGGAGCCGACAATGAGCAGTTCTTC | CASSLYHRTGADNEQFF
TRBJ2-2 | TRBD1 | few | TRBV29-1 | TGCAGCGTCGGGACAGGGAGTAACACCGGGGAGCTGTTTTTT | CSVGTGSNTGELFF